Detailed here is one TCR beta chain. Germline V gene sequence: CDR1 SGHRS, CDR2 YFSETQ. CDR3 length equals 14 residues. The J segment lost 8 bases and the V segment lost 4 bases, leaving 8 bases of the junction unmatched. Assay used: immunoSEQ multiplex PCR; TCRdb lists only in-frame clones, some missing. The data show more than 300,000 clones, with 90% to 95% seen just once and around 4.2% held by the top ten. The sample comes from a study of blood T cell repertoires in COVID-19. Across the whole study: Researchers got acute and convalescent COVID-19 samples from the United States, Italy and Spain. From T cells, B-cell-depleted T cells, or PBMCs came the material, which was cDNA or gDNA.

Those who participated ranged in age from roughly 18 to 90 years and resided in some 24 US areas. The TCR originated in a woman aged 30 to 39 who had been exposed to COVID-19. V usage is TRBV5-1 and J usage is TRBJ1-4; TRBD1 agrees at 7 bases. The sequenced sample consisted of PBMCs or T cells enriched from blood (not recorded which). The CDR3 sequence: CASSLQGVREKLFF. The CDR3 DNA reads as TGCGCCAGCAGCCTGCAGGGGGTCCGGGAAAAACTGTTTTTT.